The rows below give T cell receptor beta chains drawn from one sample of a study of metastatic and nonmetastatic thyroid tumors. MiXCR was used by TCRdb to re-call the PCR reads. The sample carries approximately 10,000 clones, approximately 40% recorded once. The sequencing input was tumor tissue. These receptors all stem from a female donor with papillary thyroid cancer or a benign thyroid nodule (not recorded which). Some clones in this sample may be carry-over from other donors' samples. CDR3s include the opening cysteine and the closing phenylalanine or tryptophan. Fields, in order: CDR3 DNA, CDR3 protein, J gene, D gene, V gene, clone size. The D gene is left open where the match is weak. Size values are once, few and many counts, or a class for expanded clones, and some rows have none.

TGTGCCAGCAGCCTGGGGATCACTGAAGCTTTCTTT	CASSLGITEAFF	TRBJ1-1	.	TRBV19	.
TGTGCCAGCAGTCGCGGGACAGGGGTGATGAACACTGAAGCTTTCTTT	CASSRGTGVMNTEAFF	TRBJ1-1	TRBD1	TRBV13	.
TGTGCCAGCAGGCAACTAGCGGGTGGCGAGCAGTTCTTC	CASRQLAGGEQFF	TRBJ2-1	TRBD2	TRBV27	few
TGTGCCAGCAGACCCTCAGAGAGCTTCTCCTCCTATAATTCACCCCTCCACTTT	CASRPSESFSSYNSPLHF	TRBJ1-6	.	TRBV27	medium-sized
TGTGCCAGCAGCGGGTCAGCGGGAGATGAGCAGTTCTTC	CASSGSAGDEQFF	TRBJ2-1	TRBD2	TRBV9	.
TGCAGTGCTAGAGATCTGGGGGGACAGGGACATTATAGCAATCAGCCCCAGCATTTT	CSARDLGGQGHYSNQPQHF	TRBJ1-5	TRBD1	TRBV20-1	medium-sized
TGTGCCAGCAGCTTAGCGGGACTCTCCTACGAGCAGTACTTC	CASSLAGLSYEQYF	TRBJ2-7	.	TRBV7-2	.
TGTGCCAGTAGCGTACAGGGGTTGAGTCAGCCCCAGCATTTT	CASSVQGLSQPQHF	TRBJ1-5	TRBD1	TRBV19	few
TGTGCCAGTAGGGGTAGACTAGTGGCAGATACGCAGTATTTT	CASRGRLVADTQYF	TRBJ2-3	.	TRBV19	medium-sized
TGCAGTGCCCCCGACACCTCCTACGAGCAGTACTTC	CSAPDTSYEQYF	TRBJ2-7	.	TRBV20-1	medium-sized
TGTGCCAGCAGCCAAGATTTGGGCAGCTATGGCTACACCTTC	CASSQDLGSYGYTF	TRBJ1-2	.	TRBV3-1	.
TGTGCCAGCATACCCGGTGGGCGGTTTTATGGCTACACCTTC	CASIPGGRFYGYTF	TRBJ1-2	.	TRBV6-1	few
TGTGCCAGCAGCCAGACTAGCGGGAGGAGGGTAGAGACCCAGTACTTC	CASSQTSGRRVETQYF	TRBJ2-5	TRBD2	TRBV3-1	.
TGCGCCAGCAGCGGACCGGGGGGCCCCTCCTACGAGCAGTACTTC	CASSGPGGPSYEQYF	TRBJ2-7	.	TRBV5-1	medium-sized
TGTGCCAGCCTAGGTCGAGACAGGCTGTACACCGGGGAGCTGTTTTTT	CASLGRDRLYTGELFF	TRBJ2-2	.	TRBV6-1	.
TGCAGTGCCACCATAGCGGACTCCACAGATACGCAGTATTTT	CSATIADSTDTQYF	TRBJ2-3	.	TRBV20-1	.
TGTGCCTGGAGTGCCTCACTTTACGAGCAGTACTTC	CAWSASLYEQYF	TRBJ2-7	.	TRBV30	.
TGTGCCAGCAGCAGAGCCGGAGCTCAATCGGATACGCAGTATTTT	CASSRAGAQSDTQYF	TRBJ2-3	.	TRBV6-2/TRBV6-3	.
TGTGCCAGCAGTGACCAGGGGGCAGGTCAGCCCCAGCATTTT	CASSDQGAGQPQHF	TRBJ1-5	TRBD1	TRBV27	medium-sized
TGTGCCTGGAGTAGGACAGCCTACAATGAGCAGTTCTTC	CAWSRTAYNEQFF	TRBJ2-1	.	TRBV30	.
TGTGCCAGCAGCACTAGTTTCTCTGGGGCCAACGTCCTGACTTTC	CASSTSFSGANVLTF	TRBJ2-6	.	TRBV6-1	.
TGTGCCAGCAGTTTTTCTGACGGACACCAAGAGACCCAGTACTTC	CASSFSDGHQETQYF	TRBJ2-5	.	TRBV7-3	.
TGTGCCACCAGTGATTTCCCACCCCTGGGTGCTCGGCAAGAGACCCAGTACTTC	CATSDFPPLGARQETQYF	TRBJ2-5	.	TRBV24-1	.
TGTGCCAGCAGCTTAGAAGACGGAGGTTCACCCCTCCACTTT	CASSLEDGGSPLHF	TRBJ1-6	.	TRBV7-2	medium-sized
TGTGCCAGCAGTGACACTAGCGGGACAGATACGCAGTATTTT	CASSDTSGTDTQYF	TRBJ2-3	TRBD2	TRBV6-4	.
TGTGCCAGCAGCTTGGGCAGCACAGATACGCAGTATTTT	CASSLGSTDTQYF	TRBJ2-3	.	TRBV11-2	.
TGCGCCAGCGCCTTGGACCCGGACCAGCCCCAGCATTTT	CASALDPDQPQHF	TRBJ1-5	.	TRBV5-1	.
TGTGCCAGCAGACTAGCGGAGATCACCGGGGAGCTGTTTTTT	CASRLAEITGELFF	TRBJ2-2	TRBD2	TRBV6-1	few
TGTGCCAGCAGTTTAGGGTGGGGTGAAGCTTTCTTT	CASSLGWGEAFF	TRBJ1-1	.	TRBV27	.
TGTGCCAGCAGCCCCGGCACGACCCAGTATGGCTACACCTTC	CASSPGTTQYGYTF	TRBJ1-2	.	TRBV6-1	.
TGTGCCAGCAGTTACTCGTTTCGGGGTGCCGACTATGGCTACACCTTC	CASSYSFRGADYGYTF	TRBJ1-2	.	TRBV6-2/TRBV6-3	few
TGTGCCAGCAGTACTACAAAGAACTTCGAAAAACTGTTTTTT	CASSTTKNFEKLFF	TRBJ1-4	.	TRBV28	many
TGTGCCAGCAGTGAAGATGGGACAGGGCTTGGCTACACCTTC	CASSEDGTGLGYTF	TRBJ1-2	TRBD1	TRBV6-1	.
TGTGTCAGTAGTACGCCAGGGGAAGATACGCAGTATTTT	CVSSTPGEDTQYF	TRBJ2-3	.	TRBV19	few
TGCGCCAGCAGCTTGTCGGGAGACCAGCCCCAGCATTTT	CASSLSGDQPQHF	TRBJ1-5	.	TRBV5-1	many
TGTGCCATCACCGTTGGTTGGGGGGGTCAGCCCCAGCATTTT	CAITVGWGGQPQHF	TRBJ1-5	.	TRBV12-3/TRBV12-4	few
TGCGCCAGCAGCCCCGAGGGAGCTAACTATGGCTACACCTTC	CASSPEGANYGYTF	TRBJ1-2	.	TRBV5-1	medium-sized
TGCGCCAGCAGCTTAACCGGGACAAGGAACACTGAAGCTTTCTTT	CASSLTGTRNTEAFF	TRBJ1-1	.	TRBV5-1	medium-sized
TGTGCCAGCAGTTACTACAGGGACGAGCAGTACTTC	CASSYYRDEQYF	TRBJ2-7	.	TRBV6-2/TRBV6-3	few
TGTGCCAGCAGTGCAGGGAATGGAAACACCATATATTTT	CASSAGNGNTIYF	TRBJ1-3	.	TRBV2	few
TGCGCCAGCAGCTTGGAGGGGCAGGGATACTCTGGGGCCAACGTCCTGACTTTC	CASSLEGQGYSGANVLTF	TRBJ2-6	.	TRBV5-1	.
TGTGCCACCAGTGTGTCAGGGTTTGATGGTGGGGCCAACGTCCTGACTTTC	CATSVSGFDGGANVLTF	TRBJ2-6	.	TRBV24-1	few
TGTGCCAGCAGTTACGTTACCTACTATGGCTACACCTTC	CASSYVTYYGYTF	TRBJ1-2	.	TRBV6-2/TRBV6-3	few
TGCAGTGCTAGAGATCCTAGCGGGAGGGCCAATGAGCAGTTCTTC	CSARDPSGRANEQFF	TRBJ2-1	TRBD2	TRBV20-1	.
TGCGCCAGCAGCTTGGCCCCCTGGCAGGGGACGAACACCGGGGAGCTGTTTTTT	CASSLAPWQGTNTGELFF	TRBJ2-2	.	TRBV5-1	.
TGTGCCAGAAATTACTCCGTAGCGGGGCCTACAGAGACCCAGTACTTC	CARNYSVAGPTETQYF	TRBJ2-5	TRBD2	TRBV6-2/TRBV6-3	.
TGTGCCAGGACAGGGGGCACTGAAGCTTTCTTT	CARTGGTEAFF	TRBJ1-1	TRBD1	TRBV11-1	.
TGCGCCAGCAGCGTGTTCCCGGACGTCTTGTTCCACGAGCAGTACTTC	CASSVFPDVLFHEQYF	TRBJ2-7	.	TRBV5-1	.
TGTGCCAGCAGCGTAGGACAGGGGTCTACTGAAGCTTTCTTT	CASSVGQGSTEAFF	TRBJ1-1	TRBD1	TRBV28	medium-sized
TGTGCCAGCAGCACTCGACCCGGAAAGGACACTGAAGCTTTCTTT	CASSTRPGKDTEAFF	TRBJ1-1	.	TRBV6-5	few
TGTGCCAGCGGTCCTTTTAGCGGGAGGGCCCTCGATGAGCAGTTCTTC	CASGPFSGRALDEQFF	TRBJ2-1	TRBD2	TRBV6-1	.
TGTGCCAGCAGCCCCTTCAATTCACCCCTCCACTTT	CASSPFNSPLHF	TRBJ1-6	.	TRBV28	medium-sized
TGTGCCATCAGTGAGTCCCCCGCAACTAATGAAAAACTGTTTTTT	CAISESPATNEKLFF	TRBJ1-4	.	TRBV10-3	many
TGTGCCAGCAGACCTCGGGGTAACGGGTACGAGCAGTACTTC	CASRPRGNGYEQYF	TRBJ2-7	.	TRBV27	few
TGTGCCAGCAGCTTGGGGATGGGGTCCGGGGAGCTGTTTTTT	CASSLGMGSGELFF	TRBJ2-2	.	TRBV5-5	few
TGTGCCAGCAGCGTAGGGAGCAGCTCCTATAATTCACCCCTCCACTTT	CASSVGSSSYNSPLHF	TRBJ1-6	.	TRBV9	.
TGTGCCAGCATGCCCACGGACTCCGGCGAGCAGTACTTC	CASMPTDSGEQYF	TRBJ2-7	.	TRBV12-3/TRBV12-4	few
TGTGCCAGCAGCTCGTTCCGTCGGGACTCCTACACCTTC	CASSSFRRDSYTF	TRBJ1-2	.	TRBV5-5	once